Below, 24 T cell receptor beta chains from the same sample are listed, as sequenced in a study of shared clonotypes between healthy human individuals (dated by TCRdb to about 2020). Libraries came from the immunoSEQ multiplex PCR assay. TCRdb carries this immuneACCESS record with in-frame sequences only. Its versions omit some clonotypes, under half of them owing to an unresolved V gene in the studies checked, with the rest unexplained. Across this sample there are some 2.1 million clones, with just under 95% seen only once. Roughly 1% of the sample is in the top ten clones. CD8 naive samples consisted of CD45RO-negative cells that were positively selected for CCR7, yielding a CD45RA+CCR7+ population without TemRA cells. Specimen: naive CD8+ T cells sorted from blood. The cell subset or site label, as the study defines it: CD45RA+CCR7+. These receptors all come from a young man in good health.

The sample holds one count of this clone. The chain joins TRBV30 to TRBJ2-3; no clear D. V was pared by 0 bases and J by 7 bases, with 8 bases between. Germline V gives CDR1 GTSNPN, CDR2 SVGIG (reference sequence). This CDR3 has 12 amino acids. As DNA, the CDR3 is TGTGCCTGGAGTGTACTGGGGAATACGCAGTATTTT. It codes for CAWSVLGNTQYF. Full variable domain (outside the CDR3, taken from reference TRBV30 and TRBJ2-3): SQTIHQWPATLVQPVGSPLSLECTVEGTSNPNLYWYRQAAGRGLQLLFYSVGIGQISSEVPQNLSASRPQDRQFILSSKKLLLSDSGFYLCAWSVLGNTQYFGPGTRLTVL.

This clone was recorded only once. This chain connects TRBV11-2 to TRBJ2-5; weak D call: TRBD2 (7 bases). The V gene's germline CDR1 is SGHAT and CDR2 FQNNGV. V shed 1 base and J shed 5 bases, with 14 bases lying between them. CDR3 size: 15 residues. CDR3 in amino acids: CASSLGRGPAETQYF. In DNA, the CDR3 is TGTGCCAGCAGCTTAGGGCGGGGGCCGGCGGAGACCCAGTACTTC.

CDR3 in amino acids: CASSVQGQEQYF. CDR3 bases: TGTGCCAGCAGCGTACAAGGGCAGGAGCAGTACTTC. The rearrangement links TRBV9 to TRBJ2-7; D gene ambiguous. With 1 base removed from V and 7 bases from J, the gap between germline ends came to 9 bases. The CDR3 has 12 residues. Germline CDR1 reads SGDLS; CDR2 reads YYNGEE. The whole variable domain, remainder taken from reference TRBV9 and TRBJ2-7, is DSGVTQTPKHLITATGQRVTLRCSPRSGDLSVYWYQQSLDQGLQFLIQYYNGEERAKGNILERFSAQQFPDLHSELNLSSLELGDSALYFCASSVQGQEQYFGPGTRLTVT.

V and J are TRBV18 and TRBJ1-2; D gene uncertain. V lost 1 base to trimming and J lost 0 bases, with 9 bases between them. The CDR3 length is 15 residues. Germline V CDR1 and CDR2: KGHSH, LQKENI. CDR3 DNA: TGTGCCAGCTCACCACTCGATCGATCTAACTATGGCTACACCTTC. Protein product: CASSPLDRSNYGYTF.

J is TRBJ2-2 and V is TRBV2; D might be TRBD1 (5 bases). V was trimmed by 5 bases and J by 0 bases, leaving 16 bases between them. Germline CDR1 and CDR2: SNHLY and FYNNEI. The CDR3 spans 17 residues. CDR3 protein: CASSHPYDSANTGELFF. The DNA for the CDR3 is TGTGCCAGCAGTCACCCCTACGACAGCGCGAACACCGGGGAGCTGTTTTTT. Complete variable domain (other parts from reference TRBV2 and TRBJ2-2): EPEVTQTPSHQVTQMGQEVILRCVPISNHLYFYWYRQILGQKVEFLVSFYNNEISEKSEIFDDQFSVERPDGSNFTLKIRSTKLEDSAMYFCASSHPYDSANTGELFFGEGSRLTVL.

V usage is TRBV15 and J usage is TRBJ1-1, with 7 bases identical to TRBD1. The CDR3 length is 14 residues. V trimming: 0 bases; J trimming: 7 bases; junction bases outside the gene matches: 5. Looked up from germline, CDR1 is LNHNV and CDR2 is YYDKDF (reference sequence). CDR3 DNA sequence: TGTGCCACCAGCAGAGATGGGCAGGGGGTTGAAGCTTTCTTT. Protein sequence: CATSRDGQGVEAFF.

The J gene is TRBJ1-5, the V gene TRBV6-1; possible D gene TRBD1, 5 bases. CDR1 is MNHNS and CDR2 is SASEGT in the germline V gene. The CDR3 sequence is 14 residues long. V lost 2 bases and J lost 4, with 9 bases in between. The CDR3 region is CASSELQVNQPQHF. CDR3 nucleotide sequence: TGTGCCAGCAGTGAACTACAGGTTAATCAGCCCCAGCATTTT.

The chain joins TRBV5-8 to TRBJ2-3; 7 bases agree with TRBD2. The CDR3 is 16 residues long. Germline V CDR1 and CDR2: SGHTS, YDEGEE. After removal of 6 bases from V and 2 bases from J, the junction contained 12 bases not matched to a gene. CDR3: CASTLGWGGTTDTQYF. CDR3 coding DNA: TGTGCCAGCACCCTCGGTTGGGGGGGAACCACAGATACGCAGTATTTT. Combining the CDR3 with reference TRBV5-8 and TRBJ2-3 gives the whole variable domain EAGVTQSPTHLIKTRGQQATLRCSPISGHTSVYWYQQALGLGLQFLLWYDEGEERNRGNFPPRFSGRQFPNYSSELNVNALELEDSALYLCASTLGWGGTTDTQYFGPGTRLTVL.

J is TRBJ2-1 and V is TRBV5-6; a possible D gene is TRBD2 (6 bases). The CDR3 is 16 residues long. V was shortened by 0 bases and J by 8 bases, with 18 bases between the two germline ends. CDR1 is SGHDT and CDR2 is YYEEEE in the germline V gene. CDR3 region: CASSLGVGGGYDEQFF. The CDR3 nucleotides are TGTGCCAGCAGCTTGGGCGTGGGAGGAGGCTATGATGAGCAGTTCTTC.

This chain uses TRBV28 with TRBJ1-5; D not resolved. Per germline, CDR1 MDHEN and CDR2 SYDVKM. Trimming shortened V by 8 bases and J by 9 bases, and 17 bases separated the two germline ends. The CDR3 is 13 amino acids. The CDR3 is CASYEGNLLPQHF. CDR3 coding DNA: TGTGCCAGCTACGAGGGAAACTTACTGCCCCAGCATTTT.

V and J are TRBV5-4 and TRBJ2-5; either TRBD1 or TRBD2 may supply D (6 bases each). The V end was cut by 2 bases, the J end by 1 base, with 9 bases between. Germline V gene data show CDR1 as SGHNT and CDR2 as YYREEE (reference sequence). The CDR3 totals 14 residues. The chain's CDR3 is CASSFGGIQETQYF. CDR3 bases: TGTGCCAGCAGCTTCGGGGGCATCCAAGAGACCCAGTACTTC.

The chain has TRBV30 and TRBJ2-1; unclear D gene. Germline V gives CDR1 GTSNPN, CDR2 SVGIG (reference sequence). This CDR3 has 13 amino acids. The ends were cut back, 0 bases at V and 7 bases at J, with 10 bases in the middle. CDR3 sequence reads: CAWSVLPQNEQFF. The CDR3 coding sequence is TGTGCCTGGAGTGTACTCCCACAGAATGAGCAGTTCTTC.

V gene TRBV9 combines with J gene TRBJ1-6, with 8 nucleotides matching TRBD1. The J segment lost 7 bases and the V segment lost 1 base, leaving 7 bases of the junction unmatched. The V gene's germline CDR1 is SGDLS and CDR2 YYNGEE. This CDR3 region has 16 residues. This CDR3 is CASSVSGWTGNSPLHF. The CDR3 bases are TGTGCCAGCAGCGTAAGCGGTTGGACAGGGAATTCACCCCTCCACTTT. The complete variable domain, with remaining parts taken from reference TRBV9 and TRBJ1-6, reads DSGVTQTPKHLITATGQRVTLRCSPRSGDLSVYWYQQSLDQGLQFLIQYYNGEERAKGNILERFSAQQFPDLHSELNLSSLELGDSALYFCASSVSGWTGNSPLHFGNGTRLTVT.

The CDR3 is CASSQVGFEAPGELFF. CDR3 in DNA: TGCGCCAGCAGCCAAGTCGGGTTTGAGGCCCCCGGGGAGCTGTTTTTT. The chain joins TRBV4-1 to TRBJ2-2; D not certain. V was pared by 1 base and J by 6 bases, with 15 bases between. The CDR3 totals 16 residues. CDR1 is MGHRA, CDR2 YSYEKL, per germline.

The sample holds one count of this clone. CDR3 sequence (DNA): TGTGCCAGCACCCAGACTAGCGGGGGGCCTCTCACCGGGGAGCTGTTTTTT. This gives the protein CASTQTSGGPLTGELFF. The chain employs TRBV7-8 and TRBJ2-2; 13 bases match TRBD2. Germline CDR1 and CDR2: SGHVS and FQNEAQ. V shed 7 bases and J 4 bases; nucleotides not matched to a gene: 9. The CDR3 consists of 17 residues.

This sequence joins TRBV7-6 and TRBJ1-4, with D possibly matching TRBD1 (5 bases). Per the germline V gene, CDR1 is SGHVS and CDR2 is FNYEAQ. CDR3 length equals 14 residues. The germline V and J ends were trimmed by 1 base and 8 bases, with 11 bases remaining between them. In DNA form, the CDR3 reads TGTGCCAGCAGCTTAGTTCTGGGGCCGGAAAAACTGTTTTTT. Protein: CASSLVLGPEKLFF.

The chain carries TRBV5-4 and TRBJ2-7; D possibly corresponds to TRBD1 (6 bases). The CDR3 is 13 residues long. Looked up from germline, CDR1 is SGHNT and CDR2 is YYREEE (reference sequence). Trimming pared 5 bases from V and 3 bases from J, leaving 12 bases between. CDR3 amino acids: CASSSGTNYEQYF. CDR3 nucleotides: TGTGCCAGCAGTTCCGGGACAAACTACGAGCAGTACTTC.

The chain carries TRBV4-1 and TRBJ2-7; unclear D gene. Germline V gene data show CDR1 as MGHRA and CDR2 as YSYEKL. Trimming left V 0 bases short and J 2 bases short, with 5 bases between. This CDR3 contains 13 residues. For the CDR3, the DNA is TGCGCCAGCAGCCAAGATGTAACCTACGAGCAGTACTTC. Protein product: CASSQDVTYEQYF.

The rearrangement joins TRBV4-1 to TRBJ2-1, with 11 positions matching TRBD2. Germline V gene sequence: CDR1 MGHRA, CDR2 YSYEKL. The V and J ends lost 5 bases and 6 bases, in that order; junction bases with no gene match: 9. CDR3 length equals 16 residues. Here the CDR3 DNA reads TGCGCCAGCAGCTTAACACTAGCGGGAGCTCGCAATGAGCAGTTCTTC. It is translated as CASSLTLAGARNEQFF.

The chain uses TRBV5-1 and TRBJ2-7; 11 nucleotides match TRBD2. Germline V CDR1 and CDR2: SGHRS, YFSETQ. The trim removed 0 bases at V and 3 bases at J, leaving 8 bases unmatched. The CDR3 length is 17 residues. CDR3: CASSLGELAGVFYEQYF. DNA for the CDR3: TGCGCCAGCAGCTTGGGGGAACTAGCGGGAGTATTCTACGAGCAGTACTTC.

The genes are TRBV29-1 and TRBJ2-1; D not resolved. Trimming cost V 7 bases and J 1 base, with 8 bases left between them. The CDR3 spans 12 residues. Germline values: CDR1 SQVTM, CDR2 ANQGSEA. In DNA form, the CDR3 reads TGCAGCGCCGTCGGGTCCTACAATGAGCAGTTCTTC. It yields the protein CSAVGSYNEQFF.

The rearrangement joins TRBV9 to TRBJ2-3; the match to TRBD2 covers 10 bases. J was trimmed by 3 bases and V by 3 bases; bases with no gene match: 4. The CDR3 is made up of 15 amino acids. Germline values: CDR1 SGDLS, CDR2 YYNGEE. In nucleotides, the CDR3 is TGTGCCAGCAGCGGGACTAGCGGTTTGACAGATACGCAGTATTTT. Protein product: CASSGTSGLTDTQYF.

This sequence joins TRBV9 and TRBJ2-7; 12 bases line up with TRBD2. After removal of 3 bases from V and 7 bases from J, the junction contained 11 bases not matched to a gene. The CDR3 length is 16 residues. Germline V gives CDR1 SGDLS, CDR2 YYNGEE. The chain's CDR3 is CASSASLAGGPQEQYF. Here the CDR3 DNA reads TGTGCCAGCAGCGCGTCTCTAGCGGGAGGGCCCCAGGAGCAGTACTTC.

The chain links TRBV28 to TRBJ2-2; 8 nucleotides align to TRBD1. The CDR3 is 17 residues long. The germline V gene has CDR1 MDHEN and CDR2 SYDVKM. Germline trimming cut 5 bases from V and 6 bases from J; bases unmatched to any gene: 14. CDR3 in DNA: TGTGCCAGCAGTCTGTTGGGGGGACAGGAGTATCCCGGGGAGCTGTTTTTT. Residues: CASSLLGGQEYPGELFF.